The text below deals with one T cell receptor (beta chain). This specimen includes other DNA sequences encoding the same CDR3. With V trimmed by 1 base and J by 3 bases, 3 bases remained unmatched. Germline V CDR1 and CDR2: SGDLS, YYNGEE. CDR3 size: 14 residues. This record comes from a study of blood T cell repertoires in COVID-19. Overall study context: Whether acute or convalescent, the COVID-19 samples came from the United States, Italy and Spain. PBMCs, B-cell-depleted T cells, or T cells were the source of the cDNA or gDNA that made up the material.

Per the authors' pipeline: The authors estimated nucleated cell counts from reference gene primer amplification. Sequenced by immunoSEQ multiplex PCR; TCRdb stores in-frame clones only, minus some. V, J and clone size are taken as reported in that table, and D and trimming were inferred from the DNA itself. The sample yields roughly 110,000 clones, more than 70% seen once. This TCR was recovered from a man in his sixties or seventies with acute or convalescent COVID-19. The rearrangement links TRBV9 to TRBJ1-1, with TRBD1 matching over 7 bases. The sample taken for sequencing was peripheral blood. Here the CDR3 DNA reads TGTGCCAGCAGCGTAAAGGGGGCGGACACTGAAGCTTTCTTT. Encoded protein: CASSVKGADTEAFF.